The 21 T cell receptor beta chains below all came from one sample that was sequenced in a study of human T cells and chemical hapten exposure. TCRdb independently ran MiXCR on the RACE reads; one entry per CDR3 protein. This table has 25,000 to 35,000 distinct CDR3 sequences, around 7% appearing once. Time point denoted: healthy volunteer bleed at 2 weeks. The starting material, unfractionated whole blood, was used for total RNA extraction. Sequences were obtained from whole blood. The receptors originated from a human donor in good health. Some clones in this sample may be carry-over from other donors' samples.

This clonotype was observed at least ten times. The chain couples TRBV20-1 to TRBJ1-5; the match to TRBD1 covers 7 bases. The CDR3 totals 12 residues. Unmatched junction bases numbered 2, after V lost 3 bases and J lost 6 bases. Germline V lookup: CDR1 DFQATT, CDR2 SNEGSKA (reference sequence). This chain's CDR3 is CSARTGFQPQHF. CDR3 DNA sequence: TGCAGTGCTAGGACAGGGTTTCAGCCCCAGCATTTT.

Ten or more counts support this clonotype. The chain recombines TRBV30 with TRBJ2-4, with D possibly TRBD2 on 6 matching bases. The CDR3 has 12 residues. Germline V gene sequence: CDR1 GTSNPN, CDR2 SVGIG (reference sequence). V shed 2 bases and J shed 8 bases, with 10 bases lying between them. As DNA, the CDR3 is TGTGCCTGGAGTCCGGGGGAGGACATTCAGTACTTC. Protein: CAWSPGEDIQYF.

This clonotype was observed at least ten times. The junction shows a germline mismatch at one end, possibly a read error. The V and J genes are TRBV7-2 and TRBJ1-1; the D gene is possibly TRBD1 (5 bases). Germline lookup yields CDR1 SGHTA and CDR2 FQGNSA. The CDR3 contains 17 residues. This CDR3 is CASTLGLGGQGNTEAFF. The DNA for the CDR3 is TGTGCCAGCACCTTAGGATTAGGAGGGCAGGGGAACACTGAAGCTTTCTTT.

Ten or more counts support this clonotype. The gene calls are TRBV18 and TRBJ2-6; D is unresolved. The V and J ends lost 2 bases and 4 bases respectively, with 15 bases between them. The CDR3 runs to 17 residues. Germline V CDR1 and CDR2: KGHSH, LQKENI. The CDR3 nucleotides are TGTGCCAGCTCACCATTGAACACCGGACCCGGGGCCAACGTCCTGACTTTC. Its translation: CASSPLNTGPGANVLTF.

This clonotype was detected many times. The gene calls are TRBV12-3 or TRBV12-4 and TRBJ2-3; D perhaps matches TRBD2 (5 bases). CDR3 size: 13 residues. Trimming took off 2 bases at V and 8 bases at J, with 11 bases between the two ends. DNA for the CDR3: TGTGCCAGCAGTTTACGGGGTCGTGGTACGCAGTATTTT. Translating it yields CASSLRGRGTQYF.

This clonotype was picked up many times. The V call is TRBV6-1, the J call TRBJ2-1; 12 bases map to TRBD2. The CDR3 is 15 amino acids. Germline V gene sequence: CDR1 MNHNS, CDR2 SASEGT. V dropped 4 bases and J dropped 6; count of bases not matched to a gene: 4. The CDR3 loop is CASSAGTSGSNEQFF. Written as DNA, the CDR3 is TGTGCCAGCAGTGCGGGGACTAGCGGGTCCAATGAGCAGTTCTTC.

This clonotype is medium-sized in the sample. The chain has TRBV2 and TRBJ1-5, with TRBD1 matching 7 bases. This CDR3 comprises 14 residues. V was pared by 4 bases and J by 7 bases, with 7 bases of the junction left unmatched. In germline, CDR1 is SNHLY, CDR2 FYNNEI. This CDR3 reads CASSVQGQGQPQHF. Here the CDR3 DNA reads TGTGCCAGCAGTGTACAGGGGCAAGGGCAGCCCCAGCATTTT.

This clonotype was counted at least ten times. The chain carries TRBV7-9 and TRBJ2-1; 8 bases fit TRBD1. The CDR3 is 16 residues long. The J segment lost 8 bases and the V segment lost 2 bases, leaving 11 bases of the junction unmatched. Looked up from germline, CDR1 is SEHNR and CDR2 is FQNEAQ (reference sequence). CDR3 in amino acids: CASSLSPGQGRDEQFF. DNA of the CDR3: TGTGCCAGCAGCTTATCCCCAGGACAGGGTAGGGATGAGCAGTTCTTC.

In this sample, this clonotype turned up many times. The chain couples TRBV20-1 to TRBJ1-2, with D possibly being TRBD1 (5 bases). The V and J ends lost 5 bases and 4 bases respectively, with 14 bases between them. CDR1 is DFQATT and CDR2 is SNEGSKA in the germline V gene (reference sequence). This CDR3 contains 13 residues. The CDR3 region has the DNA TGCAGTGCTGCTCATGACAGCCTCTATGGCTACACCTTC. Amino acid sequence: CSAAHDSLYGYTF.

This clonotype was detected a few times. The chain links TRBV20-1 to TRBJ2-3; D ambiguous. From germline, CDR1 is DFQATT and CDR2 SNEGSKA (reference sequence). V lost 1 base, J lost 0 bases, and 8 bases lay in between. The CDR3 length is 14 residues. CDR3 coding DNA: TGCAGTGCTAGAGGGGCATACAGCACAGATACGCAGTATTTT. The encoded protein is CSARGAYSTDTQYF.

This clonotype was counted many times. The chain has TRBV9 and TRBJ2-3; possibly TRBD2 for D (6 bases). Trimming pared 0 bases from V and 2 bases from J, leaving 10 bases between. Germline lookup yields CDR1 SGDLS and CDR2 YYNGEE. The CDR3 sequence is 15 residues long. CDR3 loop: CASSVVGGNTDTQYF. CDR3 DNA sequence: TGTGCCAGCAGCGTAGTCGGGGGTAACACAGATACGCAGTATTTT.

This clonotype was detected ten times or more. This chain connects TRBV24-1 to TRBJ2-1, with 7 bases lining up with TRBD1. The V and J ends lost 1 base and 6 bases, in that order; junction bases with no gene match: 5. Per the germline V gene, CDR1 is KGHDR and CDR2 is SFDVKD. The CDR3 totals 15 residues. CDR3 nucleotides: TGTGCCACCAGTGATTTCAGGGGGACCGGCAATGAGCAGTTCTTC. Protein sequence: CATSDFRGTGNEQFF.

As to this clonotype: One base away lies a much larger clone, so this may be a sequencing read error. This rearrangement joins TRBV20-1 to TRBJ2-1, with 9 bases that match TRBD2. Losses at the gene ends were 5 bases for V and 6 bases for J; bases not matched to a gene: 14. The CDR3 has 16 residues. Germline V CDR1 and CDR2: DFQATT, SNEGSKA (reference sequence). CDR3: CSAFTSGQASSNEQFF. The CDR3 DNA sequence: TGCAGTGCTTTCACTAGCGGGCAAGCCAGTAGCAATGAGCAGTTCTTC.

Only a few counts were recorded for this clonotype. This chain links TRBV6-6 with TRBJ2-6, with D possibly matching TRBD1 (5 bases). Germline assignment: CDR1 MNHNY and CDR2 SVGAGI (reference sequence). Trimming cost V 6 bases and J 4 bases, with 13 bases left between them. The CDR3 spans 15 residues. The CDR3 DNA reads TGTGCCAGCAGCCGCGTAGGGGCCGGGGCCAACGTCCTGACTTTC. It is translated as CASSRVGAGANVLTF.

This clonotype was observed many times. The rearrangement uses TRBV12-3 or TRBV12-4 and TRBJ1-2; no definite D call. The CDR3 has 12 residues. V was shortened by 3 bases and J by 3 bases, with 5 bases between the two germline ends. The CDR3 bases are TGTGCCAGCAGTTTTTTCTACTATGGCTACACCTTC. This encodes CASSFFYYGYTF.

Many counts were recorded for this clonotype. CDR3 loop: CASSVTGDPSYNEQFF. DNA for the CDR3: TGCGCCAGCAGCGTAACAGGAGACCCCTCCTACAATGAGCAGTTCTTC. The rearrangement uses TRBV5-1 and TRBJ2-1; tentatively, D is TRBD1 (5 bases). CDR1 and CDR2 from the germline V gene are SGHRS and YFSETQ. This CDR3 contains 16 residues. The ends were cut back, 4 bases at V and 0 bases at J, with 14 bases in the middle. Complete variable domain (other parts from reference TRBV5-1 and TRBJ2-1): KAGVTQTPRYLIKTRGQQVTLSCSPISGHRSVSWYQQTPGQGLQFLFEYFSETQRNKGNFPGRFSGRQFSNSRSEMNVSTLELGDSALYLCASSVTGDPSYNEQFFGPGTRLTVL.

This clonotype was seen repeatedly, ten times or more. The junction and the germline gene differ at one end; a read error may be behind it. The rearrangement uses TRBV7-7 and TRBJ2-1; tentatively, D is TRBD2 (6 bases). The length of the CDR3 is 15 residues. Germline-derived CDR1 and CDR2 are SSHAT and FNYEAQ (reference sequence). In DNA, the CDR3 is TGTGCTAGCAGCTTAGCGTGGACGGGAGACAATGAGCAGTTCTTC. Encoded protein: CASSLAWTGDNEQFF.

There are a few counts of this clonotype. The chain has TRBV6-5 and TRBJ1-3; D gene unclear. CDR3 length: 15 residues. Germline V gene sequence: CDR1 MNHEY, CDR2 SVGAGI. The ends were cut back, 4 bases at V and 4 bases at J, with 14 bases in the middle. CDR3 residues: CASSSPRSIGNTIYF. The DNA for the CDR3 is TGTGCCAGCAGTTCCCCGCGGTCCATAGGAAACACCATATATTTT.

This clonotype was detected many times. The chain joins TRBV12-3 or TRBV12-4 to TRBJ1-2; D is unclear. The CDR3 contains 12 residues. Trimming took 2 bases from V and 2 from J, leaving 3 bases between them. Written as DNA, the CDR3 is TGTGCCAGCAGTTTAACAAACTATGGCTACACCTTC. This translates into CASSLTNYGYTF.

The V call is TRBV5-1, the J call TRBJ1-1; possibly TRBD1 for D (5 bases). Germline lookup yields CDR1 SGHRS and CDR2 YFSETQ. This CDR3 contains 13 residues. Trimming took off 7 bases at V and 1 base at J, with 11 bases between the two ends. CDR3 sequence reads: CASRDPENTEAFF. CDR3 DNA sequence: TGCGCCAGCCGGGACCCAGAGAACACTGAAGCTTTCTTT.

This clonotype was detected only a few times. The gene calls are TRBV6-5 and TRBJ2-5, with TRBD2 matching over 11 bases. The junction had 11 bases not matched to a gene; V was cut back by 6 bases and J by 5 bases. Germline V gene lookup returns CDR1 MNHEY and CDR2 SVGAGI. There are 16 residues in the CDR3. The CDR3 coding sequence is TGTGCCAGCAGCCGCGGACTAGCGGGCCATCTGGAGACCCAGTACTTC. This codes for CASSRGLAGHLETQYF.